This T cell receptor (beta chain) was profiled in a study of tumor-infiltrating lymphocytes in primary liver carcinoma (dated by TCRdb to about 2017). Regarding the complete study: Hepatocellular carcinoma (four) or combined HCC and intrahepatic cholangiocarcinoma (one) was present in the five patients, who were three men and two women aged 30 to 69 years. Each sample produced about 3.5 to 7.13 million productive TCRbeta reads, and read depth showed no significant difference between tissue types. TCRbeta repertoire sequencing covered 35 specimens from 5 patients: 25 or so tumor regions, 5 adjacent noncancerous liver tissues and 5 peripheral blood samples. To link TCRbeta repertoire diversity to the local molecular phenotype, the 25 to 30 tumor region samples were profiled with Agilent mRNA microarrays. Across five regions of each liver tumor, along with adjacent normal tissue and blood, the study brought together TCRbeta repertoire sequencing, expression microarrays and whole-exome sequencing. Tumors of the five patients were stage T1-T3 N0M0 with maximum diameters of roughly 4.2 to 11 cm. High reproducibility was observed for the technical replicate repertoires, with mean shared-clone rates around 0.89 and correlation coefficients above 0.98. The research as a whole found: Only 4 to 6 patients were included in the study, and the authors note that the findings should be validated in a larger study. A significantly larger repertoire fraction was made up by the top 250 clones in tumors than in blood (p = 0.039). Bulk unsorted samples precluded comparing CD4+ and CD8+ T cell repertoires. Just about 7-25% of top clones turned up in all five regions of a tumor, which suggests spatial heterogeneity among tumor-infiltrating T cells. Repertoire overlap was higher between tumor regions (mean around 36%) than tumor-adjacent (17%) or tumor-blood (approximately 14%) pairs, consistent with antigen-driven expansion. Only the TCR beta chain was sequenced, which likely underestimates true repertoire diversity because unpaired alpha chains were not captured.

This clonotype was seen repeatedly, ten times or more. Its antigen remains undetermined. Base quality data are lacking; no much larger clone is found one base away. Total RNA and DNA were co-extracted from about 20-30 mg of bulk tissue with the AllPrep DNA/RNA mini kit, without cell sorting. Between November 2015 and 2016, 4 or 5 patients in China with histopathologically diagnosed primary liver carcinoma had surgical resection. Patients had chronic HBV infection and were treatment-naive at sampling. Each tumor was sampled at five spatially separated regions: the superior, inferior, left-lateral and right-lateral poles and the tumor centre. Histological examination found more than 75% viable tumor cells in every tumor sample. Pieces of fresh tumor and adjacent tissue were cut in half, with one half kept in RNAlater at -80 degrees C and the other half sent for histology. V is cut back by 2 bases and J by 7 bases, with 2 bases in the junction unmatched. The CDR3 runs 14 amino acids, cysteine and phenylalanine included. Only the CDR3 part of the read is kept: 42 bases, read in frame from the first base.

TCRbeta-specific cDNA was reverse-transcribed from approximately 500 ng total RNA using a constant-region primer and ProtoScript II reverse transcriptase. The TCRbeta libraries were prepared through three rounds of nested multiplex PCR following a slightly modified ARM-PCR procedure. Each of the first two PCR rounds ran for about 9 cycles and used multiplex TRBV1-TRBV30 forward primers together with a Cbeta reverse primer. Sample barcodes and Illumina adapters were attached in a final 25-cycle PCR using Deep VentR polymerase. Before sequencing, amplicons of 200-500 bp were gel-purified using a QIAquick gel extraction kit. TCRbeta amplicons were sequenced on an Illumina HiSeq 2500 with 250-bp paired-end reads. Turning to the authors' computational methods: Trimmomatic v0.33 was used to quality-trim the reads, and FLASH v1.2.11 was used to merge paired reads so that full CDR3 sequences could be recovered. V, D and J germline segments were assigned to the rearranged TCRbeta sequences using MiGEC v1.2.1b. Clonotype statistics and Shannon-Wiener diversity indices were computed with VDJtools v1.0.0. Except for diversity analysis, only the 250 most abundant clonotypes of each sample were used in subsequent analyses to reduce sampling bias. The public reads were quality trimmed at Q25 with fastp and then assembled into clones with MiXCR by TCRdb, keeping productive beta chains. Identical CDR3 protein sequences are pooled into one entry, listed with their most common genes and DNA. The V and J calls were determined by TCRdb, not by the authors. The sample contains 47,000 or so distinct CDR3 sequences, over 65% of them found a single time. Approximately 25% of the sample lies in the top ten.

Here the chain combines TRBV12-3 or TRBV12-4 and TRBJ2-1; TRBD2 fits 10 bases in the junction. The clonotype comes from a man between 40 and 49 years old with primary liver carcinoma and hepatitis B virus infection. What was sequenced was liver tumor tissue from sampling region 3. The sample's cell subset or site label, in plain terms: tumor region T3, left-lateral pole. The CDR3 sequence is CASSLLAGENEQFF. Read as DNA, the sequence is TGTGCCAGCAGTTTACTAGCGGGAGAAAATGAGCAGTTCTTC.